This T cell receptor (beta chain) is drawn from a study of Ad26.COV2.S vaccination and SARS-CoV-2 variants. Across the study: Intramuscular Ad26.COV2.S doses were given once or twice, 56 days apart.

The treatment here: about 20 received Ad26.COV2.S at low or high dose, single or two shots; roughly 5 received placebo; per-sample allocation not given. Material that was analyzed had been drawn on day 63 after the first vaccine or placebo injection. Sequencing was performed with immunoSEQ multiplex PCR; in TCRdb, only in-frame clones are kept and a portion is missing. Of about 390,000 clones listed, around 92% are singletons. Sample: peripheral blood, taken in a trial of Ad26.COV2.S vaccine versus placebo. The source is a person aged 18-60 years who received the Ad26.COV2.S COVID-19 vaccine or a placebo.

The CDR3 here is CASSSPSSGNTIYF. The CDR3 DNA reads TGTGCCAGCAGTTCCCCGAGCTCTGGAAACACCATATATTTT. The chain links TRBV28 to TRBJ1-3, with D unclear. V dropped 4 bases and J dropped 0 bases, with 7 bases sitting between them. The CDR3 has 14 amino acids. Germline assignment: CDR1 MDHEN and CDR2 SYDVKM.